Each of the 14 T cell receptor beta chains below was sequenced from the same sample in a study of control samples from healthy donors and cancer patients. Some clones are missing from TCRdb's copy, which holds only in-frame ones; the method was immunoSEQ multiplex PCR. Here the sample spans some 78,000 clones, roughly nine tenths being singletons. Specimen: blood. The source is a woman aged 60 to 75 in good health.

The chain carries TRBV30 and TRBJ1-1, with unresolved D. Germline CDR1 and CDR2: GTSNPN and SVGIG (reference sequence). V shed 0 bases and J shed 4 bases, with 15 bases lying between them. CDR3 length equals 15 residues. CDR3 sequence (DNA): TGTGCCTGGAGTGTACTGGAGTCAGTTCGCACTGAAGCTTTCTTT. It encodes CAWSVLESVRTEAFF.

Note on this clone: In the same sample, other DNA sequences code for this CDR3. The chain links TRBV6-1 to TRBJ1-5; tentatively, D is TRBD1 (5 bases). V was pared by 1 base and J by 1 base, with 8 bases between. CDR1 MNHNS and CDR2 SASEGT come from the germline V gene. This CDR3 has 15 residues. CDR3 nucleotide sequence: TGTGCCAGCAGTGAAGTTGGGGGGAGCAATCAGCCCCAGCATTTT. This sequence encodes CASSEVGGSNQPQHF.

The chain carries TRBV11-2 and TRBJ1-4; 8 bases align to TRBD1. The CDR3 spans 15 residues. Germline V CDR1 and CDR2: SGHAT, FQNNGV. V lost 6 bases to trimming and J lost 0 bases; unmatched junction nucleotides: 3. CDR3 in amino acids: CASRDRAATNEKLFF. CDR3 in DNA: TGTGCCAGCAGGGACAGGGCCGCAACTAATGAAAAACTGTTTTTT.

This rearrangement joins TRBV18 to TRBJ1-3; D gene ambiguous. CDR1 is KGHSH and CDR2 is LQKENI in the germline V gene. The V and J ends lost 0 bases and 2 bases respectively, with 11 bases between them. The CDR3 extends over 16 amino acids. The CDR3 region is CASSPPSAGTGNTIYF. CDR3 in DNA: TGTGCCAGCTCACCACCGTCGGCGGGCACTGGAAACACCATATATTTT.

The V and J genes are TRBV18 and TRBJ1-1; no firm D call. The CDR3 has 18 residues. Trimming removed 4 bases from V and 0 bases from J, with 21 bases in between. Germline loops: CDR1 KGHSH, CDR2 LQKENI. The CDR3 region has the DNA TGTGCCAGCTCACTCAGACCGGGTGGAATGGGGTTGAACACTGAAGCTTTCTTT. This encodes CASSLRPGGMGLNTEAFF.

The chain carries TRBV9 and TRBJ1-1; D not certain. Germline CDR1 reads SGDLS; CDR2 reads YYNGEE. The CDR3 has 13 residues. The V gene lost 2 bases and the J gene lost 3 bases, with 8 bases spanning the gap. The CDR3 nucleotides read TGTGCCAGCAGCGTGGACGGCCACACTGAAGCTTTCTTT. It specifies CASSVDGHTEAFF.

The genes are TRBV11-2 and TRBJ1-5, with D tentatively TRBD1 (5 bases). Germline CDR1 is SGHAT and CDR2 is FQNNGV. Between the trimmed V and J ends, which lost 1 base and 7 bases, there was a span of 14 bases. The CDR3 length is 15 residues. The CDR3 DNA is TGTGCCAGCAGCTTAGGGCGGGGGAGGGTGCAGCCCCAGCATTTT. It specifies CASSLGRGRVQPQHF.

V gene TRBV7-2 combines with J gene TRBJ2-5, with D hard to call. Germline CDR1 and CDR2: SGHTA and FQGNSA. V was cut by 4 bases and J by 5 bases, with 23 bases left in between. The CDR3 spans 17 residues. The CDR3 DNA follows: TGTGCCAGCAGCTCCCGGGCGAGTGAGTCGGGTTACGAGACCCAGTACTTC. Translation: CASSSRASESGYETQYF.

The chain links TRBV5-1 to TRBJ1-1; D uncertain. The ends were cut back, 5 bases at V and 0 bases at J, with 8 bases in the middle. CDR3 size: 13 residues. The germline V gene encodes CDR1 SGHRS and CDR2 YFSETQ. CDR3 sequence (DNA): TGCGCCAGCAGGAACGGCCTGAACACTGAAGCTTTCTTT. It encodes CASRNGLNTEAFF.

The chain uses TRBV5-1 and TRBJ1-2; 7 bases align to TRBD1. Trimming at V came to 2 bases and at J to 2 bases, leaving 3 bases not matched to a gene. Germline loops: CDR1 SGHRS, CDR2 YFSETQ. The CDR3 runs 14 residues. CDR3 region: CASSLTTGNYGYTF. CDR3 nucleotides: TGCGCCAGCAGCTTAACGACAGGGAACTATGGCTACACCTTC.

The CDR3 coding sequence is TGTGCCAGTAGTATAGAGAGGACAGGGGGCAGTGAGCAGTTCTTC. Translation gives CASSIERTGGSEQFF. The chain employs TRBV19 and TRBJ2-1; TRBD1 matches at 11 bases. The junction had 4 bases not matched to a gene; V was cut back by 0 bases and J by 9 bases. In germline, CDR1 is LNHDA, CDR2 SQIVND (reference sequence). This CDR3 is 15 amino acids long.

The V and J genes are TRBV6-5 and TRBJ1-2; D is undetermined. The CDR3 runs 15 residues. Germline CDR1 and CDR2: MNHEY and SVGAGI. Trimming stripped 1 base from V and 3 bases from J, with 12 bases between. CDR3: CASSYWAGSHYGYTF. CDR3 nucleotide sequence: TGTGCCAGCAGTTACTGGGCAGGAAGTCACTATGGCTACACCTTC.

This clone has only one observation. The chain has TRBV30 and TRBJ1-2; TRBD1 matches 8 bases. Germline CDR1 is GTSNPN and CDR2 is SVGIG (reference sequence). The CDR3 has 16 residues. V shed 0 bases, J shed 2 bases, and the junction held 8 bases outside the gene matches. In DNA form, the CDR3 reads TGTGCCTGGAGTGTAGCTGGGGACAGGCCCAACTATGGCTACACCTTC. Amino acid sequence: CAWSVAGDRPNYGYTF.

This chain connects TRBV9 to TRBJ1-2, with 7 bases aligning to TRBD1. CDR1 is SGDLS, CDR2 YYNGEE, per germline. This CDR3 region has 15 residues. V lost 4 bases to trimming and J lost 6 bases; unmatched junction nucleotides: 12. The CDR3: CASSPHHTGVDGYTF. Here the CDR3 DNA reads TGTGCCAGCAGCCCTCACCACACAGGGGTTGATGGCTACACCTTC.